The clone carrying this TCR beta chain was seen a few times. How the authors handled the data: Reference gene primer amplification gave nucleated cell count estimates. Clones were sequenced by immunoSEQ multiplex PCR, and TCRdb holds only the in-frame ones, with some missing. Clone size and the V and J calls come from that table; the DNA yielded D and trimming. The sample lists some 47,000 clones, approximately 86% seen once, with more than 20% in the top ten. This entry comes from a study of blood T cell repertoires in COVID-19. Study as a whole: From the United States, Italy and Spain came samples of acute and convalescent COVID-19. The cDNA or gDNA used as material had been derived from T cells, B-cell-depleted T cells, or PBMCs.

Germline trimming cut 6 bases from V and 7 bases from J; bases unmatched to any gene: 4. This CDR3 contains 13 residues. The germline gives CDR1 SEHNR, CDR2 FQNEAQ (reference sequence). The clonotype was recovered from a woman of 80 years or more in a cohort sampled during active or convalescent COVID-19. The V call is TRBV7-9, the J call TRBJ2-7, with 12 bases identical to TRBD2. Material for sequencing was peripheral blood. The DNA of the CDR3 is TGTGCCAGCAGGACTAGCGGGAGTAGTGAGCAGTACTTC. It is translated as CASRTSGSSEQYF.